The table lists the clone carrying this T cell receptor beta chain with many counts. The V gene lost 1 base and the J gene lost 4 bases, with 17 bases spanning the gap. CDR1 and CDR2 from the germline V gene are MNHNS and SASEGT. The CDR3 sequence is 17 residues long. This sample is part of a study of regulatory T cells in long-lasting Graves disease. Investigators prepared the TCR beta libraries by applying iRepertoire HTBI primers and Arm-PCR of CDR3 regions. One entry per CDR3 protein, called by TCRdb with MiXCR from the multiplex PCR reads. Of 440,000 or so distinct CDR3 sequences in the sample, 15% were seen once. The time point: newly diagnosed GD, antithyroid drugs for less than 3 months. Preparation of the TCR library used RNA extracted from PBMCs. The same data also went into a second study, on T cells in Graves' hyperthyroidism and ophthalmopathy.

Here the sequenced sample was peripheral blood mononuclear cells (PBMCs), taken at new diagnosis, from a patient treated with antithyroid drugs. The sequence derives from a woman aged 25 to 39 with Graves disease. The chain carries TRBV6-1 and TRBJ1-3, with D perhaps TRBD1 (6 bases). The chain's CDR3 is CASSEVTFRGSGNTIYF. In DNA, the CDR3 is TGTGCCAGCAGTGAAGTGACTTTCAGGGGAAGCGGAAACACCATATATTTT.